This T cell receptor beta chain was recovered during a study of blood T cells in healthy people across ages. In the study overall: Per two T cells, about one barcoded beta molecule was captured through template switching.

Together with a sample-barcoded 5' primer, a J-beta primer mix was included in a second PCR lasting roughly 7 to 11 cycles. TCRdb called the 5' RACE reads again in MiXCR, with one record for every CDR3 protein. The sample holds about 600,000 distinct CDR3 sequences; around 50% are singletons and the top ten take under 30%. Comment on this clonotype: Its target is unknown.

Study-wide results and limits: Observed TCR beta diversity showed a strong correlation with the percentage of naive T cells as measured by flow cytometry.

The CDR3 length is 12 residues. The V gene lost 5 bases and the J gene lost 7 bases, with 9 bases spanning the gap. Germline V CDR1 and CDR2: SGHTA, FQGNSA. The sample comprised blood. This sequence originates from a man at least 80 years old in good health. V is TRBV7-2 and J is TRBJ1-5, with D possibly TRBD1 on 5 matching bases. Written as DNA, the CDR3 is TGTGCCAGCAGCCGGGGGTACCAGCCCCAGCATTTT. Protein: CASSRGYQPQHF.